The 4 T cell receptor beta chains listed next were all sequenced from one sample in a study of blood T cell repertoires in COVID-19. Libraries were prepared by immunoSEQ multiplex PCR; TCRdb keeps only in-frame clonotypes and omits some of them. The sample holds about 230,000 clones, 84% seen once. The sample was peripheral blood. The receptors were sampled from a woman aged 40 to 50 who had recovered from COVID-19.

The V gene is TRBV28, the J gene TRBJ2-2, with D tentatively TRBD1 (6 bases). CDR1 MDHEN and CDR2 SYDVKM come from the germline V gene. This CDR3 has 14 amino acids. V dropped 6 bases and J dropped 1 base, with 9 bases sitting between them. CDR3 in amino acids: CASRDSLNTGELFF. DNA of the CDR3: TGTGCCAGCAGGGACAGTCTGAACACCGGGGAGCTGTTTTTT.

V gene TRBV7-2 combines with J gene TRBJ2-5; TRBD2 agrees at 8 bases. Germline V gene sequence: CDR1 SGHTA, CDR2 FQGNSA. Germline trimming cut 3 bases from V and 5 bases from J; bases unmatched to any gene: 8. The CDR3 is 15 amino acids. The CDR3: CASSFQSGGHETQYF. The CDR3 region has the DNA TGTGCCAGCAGCTTCCAGTCGGGGGGGCACGAGACCCAGTACTTC.

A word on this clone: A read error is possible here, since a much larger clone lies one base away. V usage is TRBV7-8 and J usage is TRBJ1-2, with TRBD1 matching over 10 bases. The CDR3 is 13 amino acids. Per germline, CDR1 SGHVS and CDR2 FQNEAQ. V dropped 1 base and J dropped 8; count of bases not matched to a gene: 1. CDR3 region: CASSLGTGGGYTF. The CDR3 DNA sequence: TGTGCCAGCAGCTTAGGGACAGGGGGAGGCTACACCTTC.

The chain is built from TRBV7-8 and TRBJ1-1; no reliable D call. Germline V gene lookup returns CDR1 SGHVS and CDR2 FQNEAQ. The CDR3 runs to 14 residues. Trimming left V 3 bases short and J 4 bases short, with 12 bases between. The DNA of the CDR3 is TGTGCCAGCAGCTTCTCTGGGCGGGGCACTGAAGCTTTCTTT. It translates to CASSFSGRGTEAFF.